The 5 T cell receptor beta chains listed next were all sequenced from one sample in a study of cytomegalovirus exposure and HLA in healthy donors. Use of 60 Vbeta and 13 Jbeta primers characterized the PCR. Profiled with immunoSEQ multiplex PCR; TCRdb holds only in-frame clones, not every one. The sample has about 110,000 clones, around three quarters seen once. Source material: PBMCs. These receptors were collected from a woman aged 50 to 60 in good health and CMV-seropositive.

The rearrangement joins TRBV19 to TRBJ1-4; D unresolved. The CDR3 totals 16 residues. Germline loops: CDR1 LNHDA, CDR2 SQIVND (reference sequence). V lost 6 bases to trimming and J lost 1 base, with 15 bases between them. The CDR3 nucleotides read TGTGCCAGTAGATGGAGCCCAGCGGGAACTAATGAAAAACTGTTTTTT. As protein: CASRWSPAGTNEKLFF.

This rearrangement joins TRBV5-1 to TRBJ2-3; 9 nucleotides align to TRBD2. The CDR3 extends over 22 amino acids. Looked up from germline, CDR1 is SGHRS and CDR2 is YFSETQ. The J segment lost 6 bases and the V segment lost 4 bases, leaving 30 bases of the junction unmatched. The CDR3 nucleotides are TGCGCCAGCAGCCGGACTCCTACTTTTGGGCCTAGCGGGGTTCTCATGCCGGATACGCAGTATTTT. This translates into CASSRTPTFGPSGVLMPDTQYF.

As DNA, the CDR3 is TGTGCCAGCAGTGAAGACAGGGGGATACAAGAGACCCAGTACTTC. Amino acid sequence: CASSEDRGIQETQYF. The V gene is TRBV6-1, the J gene TRBJ2-5; 8 positions agree with TRBD1. This CDR3 is 15 amino acids long. J gave up 2 bases and V 1 base, and 3 bases lay outside the gene matches. From germline, CDR1 is MNHNS and CDR2 SASEGT.

The chain recombines TRBV19 with TRBJ1-3; D is unresolved. V lost 3 bases to trimming and J lost 0 bases, with 6 bases between them. This CDR3 is 14 amino acids long. Per the germline V gene, CDR1 is LNHDA and CDR2 is SQIVND (reference sequence). CDR3 in DNA: TGTGCCAGTAGTATTACGGGCTCTGGAAACACCATATATTTT. This encodes CASSITGSGNTIYF.

A few counts support this clone. The chain carries TRBV30 and TRBJ1-4, with D maybe TRBD1 (5 bases). V lost 5 bases, J lost 4 bases, and 5 bases lay in between. Germline assignment: CDR1 GTSNPN and CDR2 SVGIG (reference sequence). The CDR3 is 11 residues long. The CDR3, as DNA: TGTGCCTGGGACAGTAATGAAAAACTGTTTTTT. This sequence encodes CAWDSNEKLFF.